Presented here are 18 T cell receptor beta chains from one specimen sequenced in a study of blood T cell repertoires in COVID-19. Assay used: immunoSEQ multiplex PCR; TCRdb lists only in-frame clones, some missing. The sample lists tens of thousands of clones, 85% occurring once. Sequencing used peripheral blood. The source of these receptors is a man older than 75 with acute or convalescent COVID-19.

The chain links TRBV7-6 to TRBJ2-1, with TRBD2 as a possible D gene (6 bases). CDR3 size: 16 residues. V gave up 5 bases and J gave up 3 bases, with 17 bases separating them. Germline V gives CDR1 SGHVS, CDR2 FNYEAQ. CDR3 nucleotides: TGTGCCAGCAGCACCCCCCAAACTAGCAACTACAATGAGCAGTTCTTC. Residues: CASSTPQTSNYNEQFF.

The CDR3 nucleotides read TGCGCCAGCAGCCACCAACAGGGTGTCCATGGCTACACCTTC. Translation: CASSHQQGVHGYTF. The V and J genes are TRBV4-3 and TRBJ1-2; a possible D gene is TRBD1 (6 bases). Germline V gives CDR1 LGHNA, CDR2 YSLEER. V was pared by 3 bases and J by 6 bases, with 14 bases between. The CDR3 sequence is 14 residues long.

The V call is TRBV24-1, the J call TRBJ1-1, with 7 bases fitting TRBD1. Germline trimming cut 4 bases from V and 0 bases from J; bases unmatched to any gene: 7. This CDR3 region has 16 residues. From germline, CDR1 is KGHDR and CDR2 SFDVKD. The CDR3 DNA sequence: TGTGCCACCAGTGACCTAGGACAGGCGGTGAACACTGAAGCTTTCTTT. Translated, it gives CATSDLGQAVNTEAFF.

The chain uses TRBV20-1 and TRBJ2-7; D ambiguous. V lost 6 bases and J lost 3, with 3 bases in between. This CDR3 spans 9 amino acids. Germline values: CDR1 DFQATT, CDR2 SNEGSKA (reference sequence). CDR3 loop: CSALYEQYF. Here the CDR3 DNA reads TGCAGTGCCCTCTACGAGCAGTACTTC.

The chain couples TRBV24-1 to TRBJ2-1; unclear D gene. The CDR3 sequence is 13 residues long. CDR1 and CDR2 (germline): KGHDR, SFDVKD. The V gene lost 1 base and the J gene lost 4 bases, with 4 bases spanning the gap. The CDR3 DNA follows: TGTGCCACCAGTGATTTTAGTTACAATGAGCAGTTCTTC. Translated: CATSDFSYNEQFF.

This clone appeared once. The chain combines TRBV19 with TRBJ2-5; 9 bases match TRBD2. Trimming took 5 bases from V and 5 from J; bases not matched to a gene: 12. Germline V gives CDR1 LNHDA, CDR2 SQIVND (reference sequence). The CDR3 consists of 16 residues. CDR3 coding DNA: TGTGCCAGTAGTCTAGGGGGTCTAGCGGGAAGTGAGACCCAGTACTTC. Its protein product is CASSLGGLAGSETQYF. The variable domain in full, with the rest retrieved from reference TRBV19 and TRBJ2-5, is DGGITQSPKYLFRKEGQNVTLSCEQNLNHDAMYWYRQDPGQGLRLIYYSQIVNDFQKGDIAEGYSVSREKKESFPLTVTSAQKNPTAFYLCASSLGGLAGSETQYFGPGTRLLVL.

This chain connects TRBV3-1 (or the pseudogene TRBV3-2) to TRBJ2-1, with TRBD2 matching over 14 bases. The CDR3 has 15 amino acids. Germline V gene lookup returns CDR1 LGHDT and CDR2 YNNKEL (reference sequence). With V trimmed by 4 bases and J by 7 bases, 3 bases remained unmatched. This chain's CDR3 is CASSRGLAGGNEQFF. The CDR3 nucleotides are TGTGCCAGCAGCCGTGGACTAGCGGGAGGAAATGAGCAGTTCTTC.

This chain links TRBV18 with TRBJ1-4; 11 bases map to TRBD1. The V gene's germline CDR1 is KGHSH and CDR2 LQKENI. The J segment lost 2 bases and the V segment lost 2 bases, leaving 7 bases of the junction unmatched. The CDR3 spans 18 residues. The CDR3 region is CASSPAGTGGRTNEKLFF. The CDR3 DNA is TGTGCCAGCTCACCAGCCGGGACAGGGGGTCGGACTAATGAAAAACTGTTTTTT.

The chain joins TRBV4-1 to TRBJ1-2; 7 nucleotides align to TRBD1. J gave up 4 bases and V 4 bases, and 9 bases lay outside the gene matches. Per the germline V gene, CDR1 is MGHRA and CDR2 is YSYEKL. There are 15 residues in the CDR3. The CDR3 is CASSPRQGNPYGYTF. The CDR3 bases are TGCGCCAGCAGCCCTAGACAGGGCAATCCCTATGGCTACACCTTC.

The rearrangement uses TRBV11-2 and TRBJ2-2, with D hard to call. Per germline, CDR1 SGHAT and CDR2 FQNNGV. V was pared by 6 bases and J by 3 bases, with 5 bases between. The CDR3 extends over 12 amino acids. The CDR3 reads CASSLYTGELFF. CDR3 DNA sequence: TGTGCCAGCAGTCTATACACCGGGGAGCTGTTTTTT.

This clone was observed a single time. The V call is TRBV24-1, the J call TRBJ2-7; 7 bases line up with TRBD1. The germline CDR1 and CDR2 sequences are KGHDR and SFDVKD. The length of the CDR3 is 15 residues. The ends lost 3 bases at V and 2 bases at J; junction bases unmatched: 6. Here the CDR3 reads CATSDPRDRTYEQYF. DNA of the CDR3: TGTGCCACCAGTGATCCCCGGGACAGAACCTACGAGCAGTACTTC.

This chain uses TRBV3-1 (or the pseudogene TRBV3-2) with TRBJ2-7; D is perhaps TRBD1 (6 bases). The CDR3 has 14 residues. Germline V gene data show CDR1 as LGHDT and CDR2 as YNNKEL (reference sequence). V lost 4 bases, J lost 3 bases, and 13 bases lay in between. The CDR3 here is CASSPGQQDYEQYF. For the CDR3, the DNA is TGTGCCAGCAGCCCCGGACAGCAGGACTACGAGCAGTACTTC.

This chain uses TRBV19 with TRBJ2-3, with D possibly TRBD2 on 6 matching bases. V shed 5 bases and J shed 0 bases, with 12 bases lying between them. Germline CDR1 is LNHDA and CDR2 is SQIVND (reference sequence). The CDR3 contains 15 residues. The CDR3 sequence is CASSRSGTSTDTQYF. The CDR3 DNA reads as TGTGCCAGTAGTCGTAGCGGAACGAGCACAGATACGCAGTATTTT.

This clone was counted a single time. The rearrangement uses TRBV15 and TRBJ2-1, with 9 bases identical to TRBD2. The CDR3 totals 17 residues. V lost 0 bases, J lost 6 bases, and 9 bases stayed unmatched. The germline V gene encodes CDR1 LNHNV and CDR2 YYDKDF (reference sequence). The CDR3 is CATSRDPGAGGINEQFF. As DNA, the CDR3 is TGTGCCACCAGCAGAGATCCGGGAGCGGGAGGCATCAATGAGCAGTTCTTC.

The chain is built from TRBV6-5 and TRBJ1-2; D gene unclear. There are 13 residues in the CDR3. The V end was cut by 6 bases, the J end by 6 bases, with 14 bases between. Germline loops: CDR1 MNHEY, CDR2 SVGAGI. This CDR3 reads CASSRLAKDGYTF. For the CDR3, the DNA is TGTGCCAGCAGCCGACTAGCCAAGGATGGCTACACCTTC.

About this clone itself: Other DNA sequences in the same sample also yield this CDR3. The V and J genes are TRBV20-1 and TRBJ1-1, with D uncertain. CDR3 length equals 11 residues. Germline V gene data show CDR1 as DFQATT and CDR2 as SNEGSKA (reference sequence). Trimming shortened V by 6 bases and J by 1 base, and 6 bases separated the two germline ends. CDR3 bases: TGCAGTGCCCCAGAGAACACTGAAGCTTTCTTT. Its protein is CSAPENTEAFF.

This clone was seen just once. The V gene is TRBV5-1, the J gene TRBJ2-7; 8 positions match TRBD2. The CDR3 consists of 15 residues. J lost 6 bases, V lost 5 bases, and 13 bases had no gene match. Germline V gene data show CDR1 as SGHRS and CDR2 as YFSETQ. CDR3 coding DNA: TGCGCCAGCAGGGCTTTAGCGGGGACGTGGGGCGAGCAGTACTTC. This codes for CASRALAGTWGEQYF.

V is TRBV20-1 and J is TRBJ2-7; 14 nucleotides agree with TRBD2. Trimming at V came to 3 bases and at J to 0 bases, leaving 1 base not matched to a gene. The CDR3 sequence is 15 residues long. Germline CDR1 reads DFQATT; CDR2 reads SNEGSKA (reference sequence). The CDR3 region has the DNA TGCAGTGCTAGTGGACTAGCGGGAGGCTCCTACGAGCAGTACTTC. Protein sequence: CSASGLAGGSYEQYF.